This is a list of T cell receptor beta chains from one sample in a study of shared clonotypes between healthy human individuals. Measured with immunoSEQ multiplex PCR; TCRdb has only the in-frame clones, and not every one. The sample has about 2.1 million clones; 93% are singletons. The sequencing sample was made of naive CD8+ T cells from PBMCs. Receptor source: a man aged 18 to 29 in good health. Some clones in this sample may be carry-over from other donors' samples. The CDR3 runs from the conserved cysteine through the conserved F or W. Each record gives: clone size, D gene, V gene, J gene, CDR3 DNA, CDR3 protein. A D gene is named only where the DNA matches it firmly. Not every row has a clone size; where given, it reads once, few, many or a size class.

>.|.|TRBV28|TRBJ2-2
TGTGCCAGCAGTTTAAGAGCAGTATTTAACACCGGGGAGCTGTTTTTT
CASSLRAVFNTGELFF
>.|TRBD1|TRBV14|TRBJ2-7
TGTGCCAGCAGACAAACCGGGACAGGGGACTACGAGCAGTACTTC
CASRQTGTGDYEQYF
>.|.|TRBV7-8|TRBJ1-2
TGTGCCAGCAGCCCTGGGAGAAGCAGGGCCATGGACTATGGCTACACCTTC
CASSPGRSRAMDYGYTF
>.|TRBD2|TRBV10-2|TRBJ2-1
TGCGCCAGCAGTGGAGCGGGAGGCTACAATGAGCAGTTCTTC
CASSGAGGYNEQFF
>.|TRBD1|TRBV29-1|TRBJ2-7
TGCAGCGTTGCCACAGGGGGGACCTACGAGCAGTACTTC
CSVATGGTYEQYF
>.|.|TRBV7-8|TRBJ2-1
TGTGCCAGCAGCTTATTTGCTAGCTCCTACAATGAGCAGTTCTTC
CASSLFASSYNEQFF
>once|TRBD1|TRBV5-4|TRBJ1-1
TGTGCCAGCAGTACAGGGGGCGCCACTGAAGCTTTCTTT
CASSTGGATEAFF
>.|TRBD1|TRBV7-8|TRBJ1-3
TGTGCAGTGGGGACAGGGGGCTTTGGAAACACCATATATTTT
CAVGTGGFGNTIYF
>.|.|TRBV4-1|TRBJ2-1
TGCGCCAGCAGCCAAGGACGGATTGGGGACAATGAGCAGTTCTTC
CASSQGRIGDNEQFF
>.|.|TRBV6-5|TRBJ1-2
TGTGCCAGCAGTTCCTCCTCGGGACTCTTACCGGATGGCTACACCTTC
CASSSSSGLLPDGYTF
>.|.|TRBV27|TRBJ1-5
TGTGCCAGCAGTTTTGGGGGGGGTAGCAATCAGCCCCAGCATTTT
CASSFGGGSNQPQHF
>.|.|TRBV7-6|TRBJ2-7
TGTGCCAGCAGCCCCAGGTTGGGGTACGAGCAGTACTTC
CASSPRLGYEQYF
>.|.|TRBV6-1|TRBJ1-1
TGTGCCAGCAGTGAGGGTCTATGGTATGGAATGAACACTGAAGCTTTCTTT
CASSEGLWYGMNTEAFF
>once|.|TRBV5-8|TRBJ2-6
TGTGCCAGCAGCTTGCCTCCCATTTTATCTGGGGCCAACGTCCTGACTTTC
CASSLPPILSGANVLTF
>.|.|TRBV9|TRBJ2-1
TGTGCCAGCAGCGTACAGGGGGCGGGAGGTGAGCAGTTCTTC
CASSVQGAGGEQFF
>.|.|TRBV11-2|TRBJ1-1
TGTGCCAGCAGCCTCGGAGGGGGGGCAGGGAACACTGAAGCTTTCTTT
CASSLGGGAGNTEAFF